The subject of this entry is one T cell receptor (beta chain). Its specificity is unknown. The V segment lost 5 bases and the J segment 4 bases; nucleotides outside the gene matches: 4. Germline-derived CDR1 and CDR2 are SEHNR and FQNEAQ (reference sequence). The CDR3 has 14 amino acids. The data stem from a study of cytomegalovirus exposure and HLA in healthy donors. Overall study findings and caveats: TCR beta V- and J-gene trimming was later associated with a missense DCLRE1C variant. Reports state that TCR beta sequences accurately predicted most subjects' HLA-A and HLA-B alleles. Among donors in an Asian-associated ancestry cluster, a later analysis reportedly found fewer N-insertions than the roughly 650-donor mean.

60 Vbeta and 13 Jbeta primers were used in PCR. TCRdb's table, derived via immunoSEQ multiplex PCR, lists solely in-frame clones and lacks some. Here the sample spans roughly 160,000 clones, 85% being singletons. The sequencing sample was made of PBMCs. The sequence was collected from a boy aged 2 to 9 in good health and CMV-seronegative. The gene calls are TRBV7-9 and TRBJ1-4; the match to TRBD1 covers 7 bases. The CDR3, as DNA: TGTGCCAGCAGCCTACAGGGGATTAATGAAAAACTGTTTTTT. Translating gives CASSLQGINEKLFF.